This T cell receptor beta chain was captured in a study of T-cell reconstitution after alpha-beta-depleted transplantation in children. During its preparation, the TCRbeta library received unique molecular identifiers. TCRdb ran MiXCR on the PCR reads and lists one entry per CDR3 protein. The sample lists some 490,000 distinct CDR3 sequences; 12% were seen once. This clonotype was seen only a few times. The material was PBMCs from the stem cell graft donor, obtained from the stem cell graft. This sequence originates from a human donor who donated a stem cell graft to a child with combined immunodeficiency.

Here the CDR3 reads CASRYRESDSPLHF. The CDR3 coding sequence is TGTGCCAGCAGATACAGGGAATCGGATTCACCCCTCCACTTT. The rearrangement links TRBV12-3 or TRBV12-4 to TRBJ1-6; D may be TRBD1 (6 bases). The CDR3 consists of 14 residues. Deletions cut 6 bases from V and 8 bases from J, with 14 bases between.